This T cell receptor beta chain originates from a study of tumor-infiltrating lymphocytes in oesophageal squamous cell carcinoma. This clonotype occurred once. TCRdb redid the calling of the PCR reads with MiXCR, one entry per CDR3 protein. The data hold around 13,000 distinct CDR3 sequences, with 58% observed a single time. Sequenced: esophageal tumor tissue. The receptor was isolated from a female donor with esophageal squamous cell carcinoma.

The CDR3 protein is CANRVDEQFF. CDR3 sequence (DNA): TGTGCCAACAGGGTGGATGAGCAGTTCTTC. The chain links TRBV28 to TRBJ2-5, with D possibly matching TRBD1 (6 bases). TRBJ2-1 matches the DNA end more closely, so the J call is doubtful. CDR1 is MDHEN and CDR2 is SYDVKM in the germline V gene. This CDR3 has 10 residues.